This T cell receptor beta chain comes out of a study of cytomegalovirus exposure and HLA in healthy donors. The PCR made use of 60 Vbeta and 13 Jbeta primers. Original handling: A later analysis tallied about 80 million unique TCR beta chains, approximately 10 million of them shared. Profiled with immunoSEQ multiplex PCR; TCRdb holds only in-frame clones, not every one. V, J and clone size reflect that table, while D and trimming were determined from the DNA. Among hundreds of thousands of clones listed, 80% to 90% were seen once. Study-level findings and limits: Later work found most CMV-associated TCR beta chains apparently HLA-restricted. Later analysis revealed greater clonal expansion in HLA-associated TCR beta chains than in equally common others.

With regard to this clone: The antigen is undetermined.

The receptor's source is a man aged 25-45 years in good health and CMV-seronegative. The material sequenced was PBMCs.

In DNA, the CDR3 is TGTGCCAGCAGGTATTCCGGGGGGGTTGGCACTGAAGCTTTCTTT. Translating gives CASRYSGGVGTEAFF. V and J are TRBV28 and TRBJ1-1; TRBD1 is a possible D gene (5 bases). Trimming removed 6 bases at V and 4 bases at J, with 18 bases between. The CDR3 has 15 residues. Germline values: CDR1 MDHEN, CDR2 SYDVKM.